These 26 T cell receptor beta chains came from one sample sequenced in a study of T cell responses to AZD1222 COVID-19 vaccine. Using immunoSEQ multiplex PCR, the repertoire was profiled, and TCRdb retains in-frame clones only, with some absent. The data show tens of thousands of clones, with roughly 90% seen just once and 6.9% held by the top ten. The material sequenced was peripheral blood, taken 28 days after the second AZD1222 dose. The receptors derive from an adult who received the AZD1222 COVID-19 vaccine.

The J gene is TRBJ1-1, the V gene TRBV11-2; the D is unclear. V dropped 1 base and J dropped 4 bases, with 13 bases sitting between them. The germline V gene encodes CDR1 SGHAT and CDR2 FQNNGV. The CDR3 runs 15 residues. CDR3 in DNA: TGTGCCAGCAGCTTAGTTGACGGAACCTTCACTGAAGCTTTCTTT. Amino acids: CASSLVDGTFTEAFF.

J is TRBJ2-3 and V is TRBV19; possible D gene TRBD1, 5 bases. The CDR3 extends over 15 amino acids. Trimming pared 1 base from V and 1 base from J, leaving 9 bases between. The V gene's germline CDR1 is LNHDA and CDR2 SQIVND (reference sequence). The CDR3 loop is CASSIARARTDTQYF. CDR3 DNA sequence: TGTGCCAGTAGTATAGCCAGGGCTCGCACAGATACGCAGTATTTT.

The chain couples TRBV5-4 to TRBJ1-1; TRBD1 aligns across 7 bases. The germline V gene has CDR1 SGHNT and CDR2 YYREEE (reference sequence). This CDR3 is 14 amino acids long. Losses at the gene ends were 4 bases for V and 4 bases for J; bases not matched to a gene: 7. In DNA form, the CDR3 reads TGTGCCAGCAGCCCGGGACAGACAATCACTGAAGCTTTCTTT. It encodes CASSPGQTITEAFF.

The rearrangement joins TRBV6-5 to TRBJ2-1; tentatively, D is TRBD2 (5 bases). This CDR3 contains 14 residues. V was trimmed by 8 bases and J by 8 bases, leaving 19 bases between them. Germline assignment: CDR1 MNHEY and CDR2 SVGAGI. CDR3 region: CASLPIGLAHEQFF. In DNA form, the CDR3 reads TGTGCCAGCCTCCCCATTGGTCTAGCCCATGAGCAGTTCTTC.

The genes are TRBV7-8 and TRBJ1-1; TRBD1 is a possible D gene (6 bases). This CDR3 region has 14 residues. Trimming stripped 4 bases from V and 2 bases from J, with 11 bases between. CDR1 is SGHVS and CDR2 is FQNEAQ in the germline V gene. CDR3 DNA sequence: TGTGCCAGCAGCTGGGGACATACCAACACTGAAGCTTTCTTT. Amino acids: CASSWGHTNTEAFF.

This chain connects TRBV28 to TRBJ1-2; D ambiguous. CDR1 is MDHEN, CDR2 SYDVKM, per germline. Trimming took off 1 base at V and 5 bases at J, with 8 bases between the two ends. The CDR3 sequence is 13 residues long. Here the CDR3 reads CASSLLGRYGYTF. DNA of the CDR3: TGTGCCAGCAGTTTATTAGGGCGGTATGGCTACACCTTC.

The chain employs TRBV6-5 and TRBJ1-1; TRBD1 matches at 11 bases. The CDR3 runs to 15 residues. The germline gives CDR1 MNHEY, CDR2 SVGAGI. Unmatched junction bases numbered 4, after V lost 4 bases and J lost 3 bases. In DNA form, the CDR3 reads TGTGCCAGCAGTTCCGGGACAGGGGGGTACACTGAAGCTTTCTTT. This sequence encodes CASSSGTGGYTEAFF.

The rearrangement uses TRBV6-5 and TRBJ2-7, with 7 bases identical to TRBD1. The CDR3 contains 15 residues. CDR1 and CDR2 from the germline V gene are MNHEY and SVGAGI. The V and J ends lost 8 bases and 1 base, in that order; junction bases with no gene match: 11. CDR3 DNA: TGTGCCAGCGCCCAGACAGGGCCGCTATCCTACGAGCAGTACTTC. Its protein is CASAQTGPLSYEQYF.

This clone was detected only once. CDR3: CASSPQGRVYGYTF. CDR3 nucleotides: TGTGCCAGCTCACCGCAGGGGCGAGTCTATGGCTACACCTTC. V and J are TRBV18 and TRBJ1-2; TRBD1 is a possible D gene (6 bases). The CDR3 spans 14 residues. With 3 bases removed from V and 4 bases from J, the gap between germline ends came to 12 bases. From germline, CDR1 is KGHSH and CDR2 LQKENI.

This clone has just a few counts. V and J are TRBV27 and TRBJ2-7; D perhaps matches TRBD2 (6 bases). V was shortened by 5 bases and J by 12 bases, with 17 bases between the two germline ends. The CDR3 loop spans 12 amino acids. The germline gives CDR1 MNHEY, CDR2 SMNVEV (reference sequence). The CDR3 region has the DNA TGTGCCAGCAGTCTGGGACTCCCCAAGAGGTACTTC. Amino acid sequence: CASSLGLPKRYF.

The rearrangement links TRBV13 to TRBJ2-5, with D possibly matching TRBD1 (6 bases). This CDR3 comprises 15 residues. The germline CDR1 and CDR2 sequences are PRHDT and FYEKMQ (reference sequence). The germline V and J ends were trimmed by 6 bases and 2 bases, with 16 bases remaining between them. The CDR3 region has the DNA TGTGCCAGCAGTCAAACGTGGGGGCCACAAGAGACCCAGTACTTC. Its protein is CASSQTWGPQETQYF. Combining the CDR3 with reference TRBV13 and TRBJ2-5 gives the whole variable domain AAGVIQSPRHLIKEKRETATLKCYPIPRHDTVYWYQQGPGQDPQFLISFYEKMQSDKGSIPDRFSAQQFSDYHSELNMSSLELGDSALYFCASSQTWGPQETQYFGPGTRLLVL.

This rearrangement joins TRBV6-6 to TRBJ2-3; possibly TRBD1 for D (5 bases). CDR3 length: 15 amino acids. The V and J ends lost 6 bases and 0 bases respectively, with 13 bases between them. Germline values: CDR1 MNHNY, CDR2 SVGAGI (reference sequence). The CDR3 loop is CASRAFGASTDTQYF. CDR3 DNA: TGTGCCAGCAGGGCCTTTGGGGCTAGCACAGATACGCAGTATTTT.

The CDR3 sequence: CASSHPTGTGETQYF. CDR3 sequence (DNA): TGTGCCAGCAGCCACCCGACGGGAACCGGGGAGACCCAGTACTTC. The chain couples TRBV3-1 (or the pseudogene TRBV3-2) to TRBJ2-5, with a tentative D call TRBD2 (5 bases). This CDR3 contains 15 residues. V shed 3 bases and J shed 5 bases, with 16 bases lying between them. Germline loops: CDR1 LGHDT, CDR2 YNNKEL (reference sequence).

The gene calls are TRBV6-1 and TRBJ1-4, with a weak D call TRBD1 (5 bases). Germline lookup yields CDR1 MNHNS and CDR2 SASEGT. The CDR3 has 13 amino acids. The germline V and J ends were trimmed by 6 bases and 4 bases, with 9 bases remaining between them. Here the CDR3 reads CASSRDYNEKLFF. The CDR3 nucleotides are TGTGCCAGCAGCCGGGACTATAATGAAAAACTGTTTTTT.

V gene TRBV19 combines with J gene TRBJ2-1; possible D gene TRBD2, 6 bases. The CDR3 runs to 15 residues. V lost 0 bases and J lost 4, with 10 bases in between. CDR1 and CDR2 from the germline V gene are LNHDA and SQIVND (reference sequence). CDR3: CASSIDWREYNEQFF. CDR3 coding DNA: TGTGCCAGTAGTATAGACTGGCGGGAATACAATGAGCAGTTCTTC.

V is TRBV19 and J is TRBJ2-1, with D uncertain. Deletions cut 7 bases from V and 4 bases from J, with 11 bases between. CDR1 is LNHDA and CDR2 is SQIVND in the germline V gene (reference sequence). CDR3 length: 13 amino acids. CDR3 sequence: CASTRHSYNEQFF. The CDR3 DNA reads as TGTGCCAGTACCCGGCACAGTTACAATGAGCAGTTCTTC.

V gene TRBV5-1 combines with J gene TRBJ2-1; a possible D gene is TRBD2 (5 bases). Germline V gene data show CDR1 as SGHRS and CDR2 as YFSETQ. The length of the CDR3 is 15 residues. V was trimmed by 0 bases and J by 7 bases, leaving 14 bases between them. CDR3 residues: CASSLGVSRGNEQFF. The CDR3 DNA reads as TGCGCCAGCAGCTTGGGAGTCTCCCGAGGGAATGAGCAGTTCTTC.

For the CDR3, the DNA is TGTGCCAGTAGTCTCATAGATCAGCCCCAGCATTTT. Translation gives CASSLIDQPQHF. This sequence joins TRBV19 and TRBJ1-5; D not resolved. The germline gives CDR1 LNHDA, CDR2 SQIVND (reference sequence). Trimming removed 5 bases from V and 5 bases from J, with 7 bases in between. This CDR3 comprises 12 residues.

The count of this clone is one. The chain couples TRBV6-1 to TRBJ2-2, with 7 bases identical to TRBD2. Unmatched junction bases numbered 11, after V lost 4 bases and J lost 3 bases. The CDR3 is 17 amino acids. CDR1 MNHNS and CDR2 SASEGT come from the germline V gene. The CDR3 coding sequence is TGTGCCAGCAGTGCGCTAGTCGCGGGAGTTTACACCGGGGAGCTGTTTTTT. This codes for CASSALVAGVYTGELFF.

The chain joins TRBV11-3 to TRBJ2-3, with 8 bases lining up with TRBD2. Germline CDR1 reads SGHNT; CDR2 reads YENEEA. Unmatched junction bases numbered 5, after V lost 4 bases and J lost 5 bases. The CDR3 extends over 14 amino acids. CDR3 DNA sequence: TGTGCCAGCAGCTCACGGGAGGGGGGAGATACGCAGTATTTT. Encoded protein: CASSSREGGDTQYF.

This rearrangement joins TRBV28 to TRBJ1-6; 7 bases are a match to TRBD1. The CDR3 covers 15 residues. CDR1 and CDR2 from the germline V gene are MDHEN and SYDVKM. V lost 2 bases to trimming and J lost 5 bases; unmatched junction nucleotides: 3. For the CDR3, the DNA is TGTGCCAGCAGTTTAGGGACAGTCGATAATTCACCCCTCCACTTT. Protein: CASSLGTVDNSPLHF.

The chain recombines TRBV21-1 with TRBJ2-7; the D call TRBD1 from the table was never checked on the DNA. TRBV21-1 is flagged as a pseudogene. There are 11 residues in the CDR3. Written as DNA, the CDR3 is TGTGCCAGCAGCAAAGGGAAGACACAGTACTTC. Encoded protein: CASSKGKTQYF.

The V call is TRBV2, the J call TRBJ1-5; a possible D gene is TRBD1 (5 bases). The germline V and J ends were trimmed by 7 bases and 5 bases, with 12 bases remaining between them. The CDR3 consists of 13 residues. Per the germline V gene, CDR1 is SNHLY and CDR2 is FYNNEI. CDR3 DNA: TGTGCCAGCATACCAGGGTCAGATCAGCCCCAGCATTTT. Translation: CASIPGSDQPQHF.

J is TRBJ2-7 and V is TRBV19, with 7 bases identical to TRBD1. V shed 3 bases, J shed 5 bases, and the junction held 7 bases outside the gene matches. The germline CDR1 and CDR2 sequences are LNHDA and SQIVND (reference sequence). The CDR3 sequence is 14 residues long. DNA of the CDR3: TGTGCCAGTAGTATTCTAGGGGGCAACGACGAGCAGTACTTC. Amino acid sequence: CASSILGGNDEQYF.

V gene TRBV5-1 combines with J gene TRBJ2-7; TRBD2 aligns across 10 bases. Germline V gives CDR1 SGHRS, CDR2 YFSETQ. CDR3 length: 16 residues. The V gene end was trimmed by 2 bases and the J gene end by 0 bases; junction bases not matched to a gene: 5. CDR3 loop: CASSFGLAAGSYEQYF. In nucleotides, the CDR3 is TGCGCCAGCAGCTTTGGACTAGCGGCCGGCTCCTACGAGCAGTACTTC.

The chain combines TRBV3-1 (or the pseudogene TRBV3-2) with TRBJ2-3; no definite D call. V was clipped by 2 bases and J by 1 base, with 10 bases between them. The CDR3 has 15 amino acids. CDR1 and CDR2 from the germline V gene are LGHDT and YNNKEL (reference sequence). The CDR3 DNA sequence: TGTGCCAGCAGCCAAAACTACATGGGCACAGATACGCAGTATTTT. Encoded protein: CASSQNYMGTDTQYF.